The 14 T cell receptor beta chains listed next were all sequenced from one sample in a study of technical replicates of blood from a few donors. TCRdb keeps only in-frame clones here, not all; method: immunoSEQ multiplex PCR. This repertoire shows 85,000 to 100,000 clones, 90% to 96% found once; its top ten account for 0.2% to 0.25%. Sequencing input: T cells isolated from PBMCs. The receptors shown here come from a human donor in good health.

The chain combines TRBV21-1 with TRBJ1-5. TRBV21-1 is a pseudogene segment. This CDR3 region has 14 residues. The CDR3 sequence: CARLQGGINQPQHF. In nucleotides, the CDR3 is TGTGCCAGATTGCAGGGAGGGATCAATCAGCCCCAGCATTTT.

This clone was detected once. V is TRBV6-5 and J is TRBJ2-3; 10 nucleotides line up with TRBD2. This CDR3 region has 14 residues. Per germline, CDR1 MNHEY and CDR2 SVGAGI. J lost 3 bases, V lost 4 bases, and 1 base had no gene match. CDR3 sequence reads: CASSWGLATDTQYF. CDR3 coding DNA: TGTGCCAGCAGTTGGGGACTAGCGACAGATACGCAGTATTTT.

This clone has just one count. The chain uses TRBV7-8 and TRBJ2-2, with D possibly being TRBD2 (5 bases). V was cut by 5 bases and J by 2 bases, with 9 bases left in between. In germline, CDR1 is SGHVS, CDR2 FQNEAQ. The CDR3 totals 14 residues. The CDR3 DNA is TGTGCCAGCAGCATCGGGGTTAACACCGGGGAGCTGTTTTTT. It encodes CASSIGVNTGELFF. Using reference TRBV7-8 and TRBJ2-2 for the parts outside the CDR3, the full variable domain is GAGVSQSPRYKVAKRGQDVALRCDPISGHVSLFWYQQALGQGPEFLTYFQNEAQLDKSGLPSDRFFAERPEGSVSTLKIQRTQQEDSAVYLCASSIGVNTGELFFGEGSRLTVL.

This clone was seen once. The V gene is TRBV5-4, the J gene TRBJ2-7, with 7 nucleotides matching TRBD1. After removal of 0 bases from V and 2 bases from J, the junction contained 8 bases not matched to a gene. The V gene's germline CDR1 is SGHNT and CDR2 YYREEE (reference sequence). This CDR3 region has 16 residues. Written as DNA, the CDR3 is TGTGCCAGCAGCTTGGGATCCGGGACAGCAGCCTACGAGCAGTACTTC. Translating gives CASSLGSGTAAYEQYF.

J is TRBJ2-1 and V is TRBV5-1; TRBD2 aligns across 7 bases. Germline trimming cut 3 bases from V and 4 bases from J; bases unmatched to any gene: 13. Germline CDR1 is SGHRS and CDR2 is YFSETQ. CDR3 length equals 17 residues. The CDR3 bases are TGCGCCAGCAGCTCCCGGACTAGTCCTGGGGTATACAATGAGCAGTTCTTC. It is translated as CASSSRTSPGVYNEQFF. The entire variable domain, with the rest obtained from reference TRBV5-1 and TRBJ2-1, is as follows: KAGVTQTPRYLIKTRGQQVTLSCSPISGHRSVSWYQQTPGQGLQFLFEYFSETQRNKGNFPGRFSGRQFSNSRSEMNVSTLELGDSALYLCASSSRTSPGVYNEQFFGPGTRLTVL.

This chain uses TRBV29-1 with TRBJ2-6; TRBD1 aligns across 7 bases. CDR1 and CDR2 from the germline V gene are SQVTM and ANQGSEA. V was pared by 6 bases and J by 0 bases, with 11 bases of the junction left unmatched. This CDR3 is 17 amino acids long. CDR3 amino acids: CSVTIRDSSSGANVLTF. CDR3 nucleotide sequence: TGCAGCGTGACCATCCGGGACAGCTCCTCTGGGGCCAACGTCCTGACTTTC.

The chain recombines TRBV2 with TRBJ2-3; TRBD2 is a possible D gene (6 bases). Germline V gives CDR1 SNHLY, CDR2 FYNNEI. The CDR3 is made up of 14 amino acids. V was shortened by 7 bases and J by 3 bases, with 14 bases between the two germline ends. CDR3: CASTAGWGTDTQYF. DNA of the CDR3: TGTGCCAGCACGGCGGGGTGGGGAACAGATACGCAGTATTTT.

The V and J genes are TRBV4-1 and TRBJ2-7; possible D gene TRBD1, 6 bases. Germline assignment: CDR1 MGHRA and CDR2 YSYEKL. The CDR3 loop spans 16 amino acids. Deletions cut 2 bases from V and 3 bases from J, with 17 bases between. Here the CDR3 DNA reads TGCGCCAGCAGCCAAACCACAGGGTTGCCGTACTACGAGCAGTACTTC. Residues: CASSQTTGLPYYEQYF.

The CDR3 reads CASSADLGGRPAKNIQYF. The DNA for the CDR3 is TGTGCCAGCAGCGCTGATCTTGGCGGGAGGCCGGCCAAAAACATTCAGTACTTC. The V and J genes are TRBV28 and TRBJ2-4; 8 bases are a match to TRBD2. Per the germline V gene, CDR1 is MDHEN and CDR2 is SYDVKM. CDR3 length equals 18 residues. V lost 6 bases, J lost 1 base, and 14 bases stayed unmatched.

The chain has TRBV13 and TRBJ1-3; D remains ambiguous. Germline V gives CDR1 PRHDT, CDR2 FYEKMQ (reference sequence). The CDR3 consists of 14 residues. V lost 4 bases and J lost 4, with 11 bases in between. The CDR3 is CASSWGGLGNTIYF. The CDR3 DNA is TGTGCCAGCAGCTGGGGAGGGTTAGGAAACACCATATATTTT.

The chain couples TRBV6-5 to TRBJ2-1; D possibly corresponds to TRBD2 (6 bases). V gave up 11 bases and J gave up 6 bases, with 11 bases separating them. The CDR3 runs 11 residues. CDR1 is MNHEY, CDR2 SVGAGI, per germline. Here the CDR3 DNA reads TGTGCCGCGGGACTCCTCAATGAGCAGTTCTTC. It codes for CAAGLLNEQFF.

This chain joins TRBV29-1 and TRBJ1-5, with D unclear. This CDR3 has 13 residues. Germline CDR1 SQVTM, CDR2 ANQGSEA. V dropped 1 base and J dropped 10 bases, with 14 bases sitting between them. CDR3 DNA: TGCAGCGTTGAAGTGGCAGGCTCAGGCCCCCAGCATTTT. It is translated as CSVEVAGSGPQHF.

The CDR3 sequence: CASSGQTNTEAFF. The CDR3 DNA is TGTGCCAGCTCCGGACAGACGAACACTGAAGCTTTCTTT. This chain uses TRBV18 with TRBJ1-1; possible D gene TRBD1, 6 bases. This CDR3 region has 13 residues. V lost 6 bases and J lost 1, with 9 bases in between. Germline V gene data show CDR1 as KGHSH and CDR2 as LQKENI.

This chain uses TRBV7-9 with TRBJ1-4, with unresolved D. Deletions cut 4 bases from V and 0 bases from J, with 9 bases between. The CDR3 runs to 15 residues. Germline CDR1 reads SEHNR; CDR2 reads FQNEAQ (reference sequence). CDR3 sequence reads: CASSYAPATNEKLFF. The CDR3 nucleotides are TGTGCCAGCAGCTATGCCCCGGCAACTAATGAAAAACTGTTTTTT.